Listed below are T cell receptor beta chains from one sample, sequenced in a study of circulating and synovial CD4+ cells in juvenile arthritis. Assay: immunoSEQ multiplex PCR; the TCRdb copy retains only in-frame clones and omits some. The profile shows roughly 33,000 clones, about 95% of them singletons. The specimen sequenced was CD4+ T cells from blood. All receptors derive from a human donor with juvenile idiopathic arthritis. The CDR3 runs from the conserved cysteine through the conserved F or W. The order of the fields is clone size, J gene, V gene, D gene, CDR3 protein, CDR3 DNA. The D gene is left open where the match is weak. The size field is filled for only some rows; it gives once, few, many or a size class.

.,TRBJ2-7,TRBV5-1,.,CASSLRGGGNEQYF,TGCGCCAGCAGCTTGCGGGGAGGCGGGAACGAGCAGTACTTC
.,TRBJ1-4,TRBV7-2,TRBD1,CASSLKQGGLGLFF,TGTGCCAGCAGCTTAAAGCAGGGGGGCCTTGGACTGTTTTTT
.,TRBJ2-7,TRBV6-5,.,CASSLGQGGAGEQYF,TGTGCCAGCAGCCTAGGACAGGGTGGAGCGGGGGAGCAGTACTTC
.,TRBJ2-5,TRBV5-4,.,CASSLAPGRETQYF,TGTGCCAGCAGCTTGGCCCCAGGGCGAGAGACCCAGTACTTC
.,TRBJ1-2,TRBV27,.,CASSLSFRGGDYGYTF,TGTGCCAGCAGTTTATCGTTCCGGGGAGGCGACTATGGCTACACCTTC
.,TRBJ1-4,TRBV7-2,.,CASSLEGARENEKLFF,TGTGCCAGCAGCTTAGAAGGGGCAAGGGAAAATGAAAAACTGTTTTTT
once,TRBJ2-3,TRBV4-1,TRBD2,CASSQVLAGGYQVDTQYF,TGCGCCAGCAGCCAAGTATTAGCGGGAGGTTACCAGGTAGATACGCAGTATTTT
.,TRBJ1-4,TRBV25-1,TRBD1,CASTGQLNEKLFF,TGTGCCAGCACGGGACAGCTTAATGAAAAACTGTTTTTT
few,TRBJ1-3,TRBV5-4,.,CASSLGQDSGNTIYF,TGTGCCAGCAGCTTGGGACAGGACTCTGGAAACACCATATATTTT
.,TRBJ1-4,TRBV6-4,.,CASSDHNEKLFF,TGTGCCAGCAGTGACCATAATGAAAAACTGTTTTTT
.,TRBJ2-5,TRBV11-2,TRBD2,CASSPLPTSGGQETQYF,TGTGCCAGCAGCCCCCTGCCGACTAGCGGGGGCCAAGAGACCCAGTACTTC
.,TRBJ1-2,TRBV5-5,.,CASSPDSNYGYTF,TGTGCCAGCAGCCCGGACAGTAACTATGGCTACACCTTC
.,TRBJ1-2,TRBV2,.,CASSGQGLWGYTF,TGTGCCAGCAGTGGCCAGGGTCTCTGGGGCTACACCTTC
.,TRBJ2-1,TRBV27,TRBD1,CASGRDRGAPNEQFF,TGTGCCAGCGGAAGGGACAGGGGGGCCCCCAATGAGCAGTTCTTC
.,TRBJ2-1,TRBV30,.,CAWYGKTGRWAAGDEQFF,TGTGCCTGGTACGGGAAGACAGGTCGGTGGGCCGCCGGGGATGAGCAGTTCTTC
.,TRBJ1-5,TRBV27,TRBD1,CASRGQGNQPQHF,TGTGCCAGCAGAGGACAGGGGAATCAGCCCCAGCATTTT
.,TRBJ1-5,TRBV7-8,.,CASSPDSFNQPQHF,TGTGCCAGCAGCCCCGACAGTTTCAATCAGCCCCAGCATTTT
.,TRBJ1-5,TRBV27,.,CASSIGGADSNQPQHF,TGTGCCAGCAGTATAGGCGGGGCCGATAGCAATCAGCCCCAGCATTTT
.,TRBJ2-1,TRBV18,TRBD1,CASSAQGVHEQFF,TGTGCCAGCTCAGCCCAGGGGGTTCATGAGCAGTTCTTC
.,TRBJ2-7,TRBV6-5,TRBD1,CASSYRDRGAYEQYF,TGTGCCAGCAGTTACCGGGACAGGGGCGCCTACGAGCAGTACTTC
.,TRBJ1-5,TRBV5-6,.,CASSSAGWQPQHF,TGTGCCAGCAGCTCCGCGGGGTGGCAGCCCCAGCATTTT
once,TRBJ1-1,TRBV19,.,CARGVRKGIWDTTNTEAFF,TGTGCCAGGGGGGTACGAAAGGGGATCTGGGACACAACGAACACTGAAGCTTTCTTT
.,TRBJ1-3,TRBV6-6,.,CASSSGGHAGNTIYF,TGTGCCAGCAGTTCGGGCGGACATGCTGGAAACACCATATATTTT
.,TRBJ1-2,TRBV5-5,.,CASRGRVGHYGYTF,TGTGCCAGCAGAGGCAGGGTCGGACACTATGGCTACACCTTC
.,TRBJ1-1,TRBV10-3,TRBD1,CAISDERATGRAEAFF,TGTGCCATCAGTGACGAGAGGGCGACAGGGCGGGCTGAAGCTTTCTTT
.,TRBJ1-2,TRBV28,.,CAIPVGSGYGYTF,TGTGCCATCCCAGTGGGAAGCGGCTATGGCTACACCTTC
.,TRBJ1-2,TRBV28,TRBD1,CASSLLYRGRKGDGYTF,TGTGCCAGCAGTTTACTATATAGGGGGCGCAAAGGAGATGGCTACACCTTC
once,TRBJ2-3,TRBV2,TRBD2,CASWGLAFDTQYF,TGTGCCAGCTGGGGACTAGCGTTCGATACGCAGTATTTT
.,TRBJ2-3,TRBV28,.,CASSLLGPDSYTDTQYF,TGTGCCAGCAGTTTATTAGGGCCGGACAGCTACACAGATACGCAGTATTTT
few,TRBJ1-3,TRBV28,.,CASSLSGVGPSGNTIYF,TGTGCCAGCAGTTTGAGTGGTGTGGGGCCCTCTGGAAACACCATATATTTT
.,TRBJ1-1,TRBV19,TRBD1,CASIRGGTGHTEAFF,TGTGCCAGTATCCGGGGGGGGACAGGGCACACTGAAGCTTTCTTT
.,TRBJ1-3,TRBV7-8,.,CASSLGRGYGNTIYF,TGTGCCAGCAGCCTGGGGAGGGGTTATGGAAACACCATATATTTT
.,TRBJ2-7,TRBV6-6,TRBD1,CATRQGSDYEQYF,TGTGCCACCCGACAGGGGTCGGACTACGAGCAGTACTTC
.,TRBJ1-6,TRBV4-3,.,CASSPGHYNSPLHF,TGCGCCAGCAGCCCCGGACATTACAATTCCCCCCTCCACTTT
.,TRBJ1-1,TRBV7-2,.,CASSLGTGGNTEAFF,TGTGCCAGCAGCTTAGGGACGGGGGGGAACACTGAAGCTTTCTTT
once,TRBJ2-1,TRBV11-1,.,CASSLNGVSSYNEQFF,TGTGCCAGCAGCTTAAACGGGGTCAGCTCCTACAATGAGCAGTTCTTC
.,TRBJ2-7,TRBV29-1,.,CSGVSNYEQYF,TGCAGCGGTGTTAGCAATTACGAGCAGTACTTC
.,TRBJ1-1,TRBV7-9,.,CASSLAGHMNTEAFF,TGTGCCAGCAGCTTAGCGGGACATATGAACACTGAAGCTTTCTTT
.,TRBJ2-3,TRBV7-8,TRBD2,CASSLRLAGGPGTDTQYF,TGTGCCAGCAGCCTAAGACTAGCGGGAGGGCCGGGCACAGATACGCAGTATTTT
.,TRBJ2-7,TRBV9,TRBD2,CASSVASGRAYEQYF,TGTGCCAGCAGCGTAGCCAGCGGGAGGGCCTACGAGCAGTACTTC
.,TRBJ2-7,TRBV5-6,TRBD2,CASSALAGGAYEQYF,TGTGCCAGCAGCGCTCTAGCGGGAGGTGCCTACGAGCAGTACTTC
.,TRBJ1-1,TRBV19,.,CASSMGKNPEAFF,TGTGCCAGTAGTATGGGCAAGAACCCTGAAGCTTTCTTT
.,TRBJ2-5,TRBV6-1,.,CASLSRGEETQYF,TGTGCCAGCCTCTCCAGGGGAGAAGAGACCCAGTACTTC
.,TRBJ1-3,TRBV5-1,.,CASSYRSGVSGNTIYF,TGCGCCAGCAGCTATCGGTCAGGGGTCTCTGGAAACACCATATATTTT
.,TRBJ2-5,TRBV4-2,.,CASSPSAGVEVETQYF,TGTGCCAGCAGCCCGTCGGCCGGGGTAGAGGTAGAGACCCAGTACTTC
once,TRBJ2-7,TRBV7-6,.,CASSSGGRSSYEQYF,TGTGCCAGCAGCTCGGGGGGCAGGAGCTCCTACGAGCAGTACTTC
.,TRBJ2-2,TRBV4-3,TRBD2,CASSQTGLAGGTGELFF,TGCGCCAGCAGCCAGACCGGACTAGCGGGGGGTACAGGGGAGCTGTTTTTT
.,TRBJ1-1,TRBV9,TRBD1,CASSVPTGGAYTEAFF,TGTGCCAGCAGCGTCCCAACAGGGGGCGCTTACACTGAAGCTTTCTTT